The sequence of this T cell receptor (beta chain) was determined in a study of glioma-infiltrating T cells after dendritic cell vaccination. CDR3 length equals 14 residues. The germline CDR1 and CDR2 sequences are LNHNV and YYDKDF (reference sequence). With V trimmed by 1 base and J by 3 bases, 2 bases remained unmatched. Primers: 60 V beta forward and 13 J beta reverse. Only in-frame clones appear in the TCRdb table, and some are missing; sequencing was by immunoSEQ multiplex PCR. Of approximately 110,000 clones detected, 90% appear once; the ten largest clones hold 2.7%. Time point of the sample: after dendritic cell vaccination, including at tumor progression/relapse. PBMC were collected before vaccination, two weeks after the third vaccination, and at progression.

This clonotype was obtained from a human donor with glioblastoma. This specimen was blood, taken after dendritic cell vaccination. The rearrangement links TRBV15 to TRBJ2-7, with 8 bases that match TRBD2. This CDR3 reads CATSRAGGFYEQYF. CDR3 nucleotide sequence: TGTGCCACCAGCAGAGCGGGGGGGTTCTACGAGCAGTACTTC. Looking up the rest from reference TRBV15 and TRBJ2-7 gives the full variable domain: DAMVIQNPRYQVTQFGKPVTLSCSQTLNHNVMYWYQQKSSQAPKLLFHYYDKDFNNEADTPDNFQSRRPNTSFCFLDIRSPGLGDTAMYLCATSRAGGFYEQYFGPGTRLTVT.